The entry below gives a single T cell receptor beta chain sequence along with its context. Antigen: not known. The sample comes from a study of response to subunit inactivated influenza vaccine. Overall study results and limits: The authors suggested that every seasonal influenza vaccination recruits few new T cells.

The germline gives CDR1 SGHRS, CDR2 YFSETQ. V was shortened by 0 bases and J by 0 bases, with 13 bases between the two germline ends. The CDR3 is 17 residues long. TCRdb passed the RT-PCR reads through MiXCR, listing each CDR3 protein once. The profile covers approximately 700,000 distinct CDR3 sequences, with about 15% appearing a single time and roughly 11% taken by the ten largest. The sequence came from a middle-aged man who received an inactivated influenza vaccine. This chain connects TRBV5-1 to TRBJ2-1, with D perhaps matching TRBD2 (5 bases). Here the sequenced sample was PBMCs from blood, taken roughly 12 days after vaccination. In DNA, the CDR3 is TGCGCCAGCAGCTTGGTCAGGAGGCTGAACTCCTACAATGAGCAGTTCTTC. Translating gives CASSLVRRLNSYNEQFF.